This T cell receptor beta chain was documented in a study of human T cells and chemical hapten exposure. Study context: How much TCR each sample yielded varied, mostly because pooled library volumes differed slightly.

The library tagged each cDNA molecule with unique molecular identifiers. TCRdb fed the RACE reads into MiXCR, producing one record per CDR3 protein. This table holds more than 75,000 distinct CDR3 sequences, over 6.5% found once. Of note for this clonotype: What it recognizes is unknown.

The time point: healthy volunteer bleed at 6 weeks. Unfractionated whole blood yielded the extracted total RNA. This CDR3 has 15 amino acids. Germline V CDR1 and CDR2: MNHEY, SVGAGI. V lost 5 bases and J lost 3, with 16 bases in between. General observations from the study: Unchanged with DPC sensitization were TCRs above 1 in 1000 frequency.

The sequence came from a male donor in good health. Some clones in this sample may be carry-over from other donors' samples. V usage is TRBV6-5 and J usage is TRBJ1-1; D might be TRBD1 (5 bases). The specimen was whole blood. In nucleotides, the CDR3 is TGTGCCAGCAGTACCGGGGGATTCGGGGACACTGAAGCTTTCTTT. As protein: CASSTGGFGDTEAFF.